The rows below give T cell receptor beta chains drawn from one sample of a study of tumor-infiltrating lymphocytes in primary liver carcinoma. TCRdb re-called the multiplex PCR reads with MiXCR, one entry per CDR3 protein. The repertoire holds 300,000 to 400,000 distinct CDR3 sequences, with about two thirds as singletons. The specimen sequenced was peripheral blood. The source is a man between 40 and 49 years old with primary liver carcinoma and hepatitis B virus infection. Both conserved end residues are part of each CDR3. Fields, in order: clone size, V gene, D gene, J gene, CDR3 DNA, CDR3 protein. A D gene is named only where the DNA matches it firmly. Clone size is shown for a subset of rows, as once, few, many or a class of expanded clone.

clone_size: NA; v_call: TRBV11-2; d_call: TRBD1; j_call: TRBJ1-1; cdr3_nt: TGCGCCAGCAGCTCTGGACAGGGAGTGAGAACTGAAGCTTTCTTT; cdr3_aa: CASSSGQGVRTEAFF
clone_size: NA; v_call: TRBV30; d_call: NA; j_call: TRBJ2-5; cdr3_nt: TGTTCCTGGAGGGCAAATCCGGGGGCCTGGGACACCCAGTACTTC; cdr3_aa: CSWRANPGAWDTQYF
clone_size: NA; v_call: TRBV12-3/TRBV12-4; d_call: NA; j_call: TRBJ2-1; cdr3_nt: TGTGCCAGCAGTTTCCGGGGATACGATGAGCAGTTCTTC; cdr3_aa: CASSFRGYDEQFF
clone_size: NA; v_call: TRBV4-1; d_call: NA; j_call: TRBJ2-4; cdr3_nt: TGTGCCAGCAGCCCTCTGGAGTTTGCCAAAAACATTCAGTACTTC; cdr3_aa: CASSPLEFAKNIQYF
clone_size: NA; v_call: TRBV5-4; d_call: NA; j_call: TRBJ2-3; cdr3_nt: TGTGCCAGCAGCCGCGGCATAACAAACACAGATACGCAGTATTTT; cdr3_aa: CASSRGITNTDTQYF
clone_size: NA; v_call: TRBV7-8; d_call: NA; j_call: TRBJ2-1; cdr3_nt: TGTGCCAGCAGCTCGACTAGTTACAATGAGCAGTTCTTC; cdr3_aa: CASSSTSYNEQFF
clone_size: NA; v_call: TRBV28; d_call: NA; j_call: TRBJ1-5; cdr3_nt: TGTGCCTTTAGTCCCGGAGGCTACAATCAGCCCCAGCATTTT; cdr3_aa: CAFSPGGYNQPQHF
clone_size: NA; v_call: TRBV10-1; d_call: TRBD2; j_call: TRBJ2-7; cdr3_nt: TGCGCCAGCAGTCTAGCGGGAAAGCTCTACGAGCAGTACTTC; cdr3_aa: CASSLAGKLYEQYF
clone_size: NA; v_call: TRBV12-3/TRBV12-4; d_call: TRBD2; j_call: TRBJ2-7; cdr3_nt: TGTGCCAGCACCAAGACTAGCGGCAGGGCCTACGAGCAGTACTTC; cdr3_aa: CASTKTSGRAYEQYF
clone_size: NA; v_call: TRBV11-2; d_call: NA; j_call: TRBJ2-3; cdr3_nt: TGTGCCAGGAGCCGAGAATTGGGCGCAGATACGCAGTATTTT; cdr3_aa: CARSRELGADTQYF
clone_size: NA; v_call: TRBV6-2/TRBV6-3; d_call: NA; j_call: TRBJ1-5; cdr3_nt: TGTGCCAGCAGTTTGTCATGGGAAAACGATCAGCACCAGCATTTT; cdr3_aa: CASSLSWENDQHQHF
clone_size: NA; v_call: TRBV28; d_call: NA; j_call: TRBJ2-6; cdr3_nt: TGTGCCAGCAGTCATAGCTCTGGGGCCAACATCCTGACTTTC; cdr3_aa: CASSHSSGANILTF
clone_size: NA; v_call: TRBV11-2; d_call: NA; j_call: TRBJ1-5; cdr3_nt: TGTGCCAGCAGCTTAGAAGGGTTCGCTCGGCCCCAGCATTTT; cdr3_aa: CASSLEGFARPQHF
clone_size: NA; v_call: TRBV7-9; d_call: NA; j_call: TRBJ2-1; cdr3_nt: TGTGCCAGCAGCTTAGGGGAGGGGGCAATATACAAAGAGCAGTTCTTC; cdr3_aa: CASSLGEGAIYKEQFF
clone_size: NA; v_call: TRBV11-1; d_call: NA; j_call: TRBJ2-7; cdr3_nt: TGTGCCAACAGCTTAACAGCCGGGAGATCAACTGGCGAGCAGTACTTC; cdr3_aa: CANSLTAGRSTGEQYF
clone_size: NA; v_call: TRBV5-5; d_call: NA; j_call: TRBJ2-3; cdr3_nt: TGTGCCAGCAGTCCCGTGACTAGACGAGCAGATACGCATTGTTTT; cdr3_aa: CASSPVTRRADTHCF
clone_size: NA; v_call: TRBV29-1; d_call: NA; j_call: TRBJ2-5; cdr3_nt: TGCAGCGTTACAGGGAACCAAGAGACCCAGTACTTC; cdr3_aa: CSVTGNQETQYF
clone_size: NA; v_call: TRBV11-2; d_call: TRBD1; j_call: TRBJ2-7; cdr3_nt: TGTGCCAGCAGCCTGTGGGAACAGGGGGCATACGAGCAGTACTTC; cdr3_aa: CASSLWEQGAYEQYF
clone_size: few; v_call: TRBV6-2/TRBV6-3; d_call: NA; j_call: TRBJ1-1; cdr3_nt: TGTGCCAGCAGCGCTAATAGGGGGACTGAAGCTTTCTTT; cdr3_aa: CASSANRGTEAFF
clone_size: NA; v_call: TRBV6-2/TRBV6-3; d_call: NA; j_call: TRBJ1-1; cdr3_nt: TGTACCAGCAGTTCCTCATTGGGGACCCCTGACACTGAAGCTTTCTTT; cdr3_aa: CTSSSSLGTPDTEAFF
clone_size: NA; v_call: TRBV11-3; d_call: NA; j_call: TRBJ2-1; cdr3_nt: TGTGCCAGTGGGCAGGCGGACAATGAGCAGTTCTTC; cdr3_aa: CASGQADNEQFF
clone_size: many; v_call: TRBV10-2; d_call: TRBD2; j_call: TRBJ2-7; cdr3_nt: TGCGCCAGCAGGGGACTAGCGGGAGTCTACGAGCAGTACTTC; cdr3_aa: CASRGLAGVYEQYF
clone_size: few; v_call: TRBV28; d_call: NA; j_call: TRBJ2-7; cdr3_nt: TGTGCCAGCAGTTTCACCCTCAGGGGTTCCGACGAGCAGTACTTC; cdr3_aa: CASSFTLRGSDEQYF
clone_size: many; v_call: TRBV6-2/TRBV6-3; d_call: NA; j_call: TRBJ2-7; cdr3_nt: TGTGCCAGCAGTTACGAGAGCCTAGGCTACGAGCAGTACTTC; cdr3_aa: CASSYESLGYEQYF
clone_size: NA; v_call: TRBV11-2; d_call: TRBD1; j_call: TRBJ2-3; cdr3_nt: TGTTCCAGCAGCTTAGCTGGGGACAGTCCCGCAGATACGCAGTATTTT; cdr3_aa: CSSSLAGDSPADTQYF
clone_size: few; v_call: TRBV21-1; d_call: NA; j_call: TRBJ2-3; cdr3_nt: TGTGCCAGCAGCAAAGAGGGGGCTAACAGTGCAGATACGCAGTATTTT; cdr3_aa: CASSKEGANSADTQYF
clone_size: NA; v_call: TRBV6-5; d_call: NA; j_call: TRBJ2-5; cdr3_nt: TGTGCCAGCGGTTACACTAGCACAGGGGAGACCCAGTACTTC; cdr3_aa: CASGYTSTGETQYF
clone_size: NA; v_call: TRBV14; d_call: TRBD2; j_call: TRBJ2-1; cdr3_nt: TGTGCCAGCAGCCAATCTGCGGGAGAATCCTACAATGAGCAGTTCTTC; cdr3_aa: CASSQSAGESYNEQFF
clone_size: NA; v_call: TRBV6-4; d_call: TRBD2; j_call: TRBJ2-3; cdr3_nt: TGTGCCAGCAGTGAGACTCGGACTAGCGGTAGCACAGATACGCAGTATTTT; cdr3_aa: CASSETRTSGSTDTQYF
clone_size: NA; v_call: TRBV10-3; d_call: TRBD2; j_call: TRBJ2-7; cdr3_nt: TGTGCCGTCAGTGACCTAGCGGGATCCCACGAGCAGTACTTC; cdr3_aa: CAVSDLAGSHEQYF
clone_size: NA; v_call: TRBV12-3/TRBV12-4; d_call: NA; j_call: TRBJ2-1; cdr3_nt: TGTGCCGGCAGCTTTGGAAATCGCGGGTTCCGAAACAATGAGCAGTTCTTC; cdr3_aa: CAGSFGNRGFRNNEQFF
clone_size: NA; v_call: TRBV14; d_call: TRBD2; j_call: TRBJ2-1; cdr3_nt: TGTGCCAGCAGCTTAGGACTAGATTTGGAGTATGAGCAGTCCTTC; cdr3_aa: CASSLGLDLEYEQSF
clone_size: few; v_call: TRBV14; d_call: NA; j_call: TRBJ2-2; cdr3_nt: TGTGCCAGCAGCCGACGACAGGACCTGAACACCGGGGAGCTGTTTTTT; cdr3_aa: CASSRRQDLNTGELFF
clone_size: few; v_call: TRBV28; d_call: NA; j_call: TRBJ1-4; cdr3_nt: TGTGCCAGCAGTGAAAGACTTGAAAAACTGTTTTTT; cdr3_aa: CASSERLEKLFF
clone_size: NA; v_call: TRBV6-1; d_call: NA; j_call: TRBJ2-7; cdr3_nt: TGTGCCAGCAACGAAACAGGGCCCTCCGAGCTGTACTTC; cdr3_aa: CASNETGPSELYF
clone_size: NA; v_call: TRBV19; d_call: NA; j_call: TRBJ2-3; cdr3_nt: TGTGCCAGTAGTATGTCGGGGCCAGATACGCAGTATTTT; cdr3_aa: CASSMSGPDTQYF
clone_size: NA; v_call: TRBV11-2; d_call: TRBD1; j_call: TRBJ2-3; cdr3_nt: TGTGCCAACAGCTTAGGGGGTACAGGGGTTAGCACAGATACGCAGTATTTT; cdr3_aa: CANSLGGTGVSTDTQYF
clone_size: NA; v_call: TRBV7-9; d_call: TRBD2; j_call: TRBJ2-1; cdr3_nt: TGTTCCAGCAGCCCGAAGGGACTAGCGGGAGATGGTGAGCAGTTCTTC; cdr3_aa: CSSSPKGLAGDGEQFF
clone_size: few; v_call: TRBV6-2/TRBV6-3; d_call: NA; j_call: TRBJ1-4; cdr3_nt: TGTGCCAGCAGTCCCGGGACACCAACTAATGAAAAACTGTTTTTT; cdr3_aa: CASSPGTPTNEKLFF
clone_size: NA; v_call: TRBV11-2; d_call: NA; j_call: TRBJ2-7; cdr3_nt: TGTGCCAGCAGCTCCAAGGGGAGTAGGGGGAAAATCTTCTACGAGCAGTACTTC; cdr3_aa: CASSSKGSRGKIFYEQYF
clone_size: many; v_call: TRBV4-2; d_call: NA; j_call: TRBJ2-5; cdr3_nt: TGTGCCAGCAGCCAAGTGGAGGGCGAGACCCAGTACTTC; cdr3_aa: CASSQVEGETQYF
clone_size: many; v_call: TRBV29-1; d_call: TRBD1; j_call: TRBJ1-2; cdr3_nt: TGCAGCGTTGGCACAGGGGGCGCAAACTATGGCTACACCTTC; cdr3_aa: CSVGTGGANYGYTF
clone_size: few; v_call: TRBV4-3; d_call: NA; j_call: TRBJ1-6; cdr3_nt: TGCGCCAGTAGCCAAGGGTCACAGGGAAGGTCACCCCTCCACTTT; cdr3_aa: CASSQGSQGRSPLHF
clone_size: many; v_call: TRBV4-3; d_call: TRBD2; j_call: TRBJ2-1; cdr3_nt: TGCGCCAGCAGCCTTGTAGCGGGAGGCCCCTCCTACAATGAGCAGTTCTTC; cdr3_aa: CASSLVAGGPSYNEQFF
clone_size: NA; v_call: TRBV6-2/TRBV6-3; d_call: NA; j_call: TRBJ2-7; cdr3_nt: TGTGCCAACAGTTACTCGGAAAGATACAGGGCCTACGAGCAGTACTTC; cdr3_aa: CANSYSERYRAYEQYF
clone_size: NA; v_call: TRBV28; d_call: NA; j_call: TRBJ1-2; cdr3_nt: TGTGCCAGCAGTTTATCCTCAGGGGCTGGTTACACCTTC; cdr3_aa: CASSLSSGAGYTF
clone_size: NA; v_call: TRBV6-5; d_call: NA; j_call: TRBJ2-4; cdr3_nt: TGTGCCAGCAGATTCCAACCCGGAAACATTCAGTACTTC; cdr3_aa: CASRFQPGNIQYF
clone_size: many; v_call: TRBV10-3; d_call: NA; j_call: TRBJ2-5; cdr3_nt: TGTGCCATCAGGCCAAGGGGAGTGGGGGAGACCCAGTACTTC; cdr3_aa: CAIRPRGVGETQYF
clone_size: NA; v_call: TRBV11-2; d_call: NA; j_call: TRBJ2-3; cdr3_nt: TGTGCCAGCAGCCCCTACACAGATAAGCAGTATTTT; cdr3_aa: CASSPYTDKQYF
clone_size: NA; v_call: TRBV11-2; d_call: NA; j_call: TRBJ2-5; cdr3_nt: TGTGCCAGCAGCTTAACGGCGAGAGCGTCGGAGACCCAGTACTTC; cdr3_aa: CASSLTARASETQYF